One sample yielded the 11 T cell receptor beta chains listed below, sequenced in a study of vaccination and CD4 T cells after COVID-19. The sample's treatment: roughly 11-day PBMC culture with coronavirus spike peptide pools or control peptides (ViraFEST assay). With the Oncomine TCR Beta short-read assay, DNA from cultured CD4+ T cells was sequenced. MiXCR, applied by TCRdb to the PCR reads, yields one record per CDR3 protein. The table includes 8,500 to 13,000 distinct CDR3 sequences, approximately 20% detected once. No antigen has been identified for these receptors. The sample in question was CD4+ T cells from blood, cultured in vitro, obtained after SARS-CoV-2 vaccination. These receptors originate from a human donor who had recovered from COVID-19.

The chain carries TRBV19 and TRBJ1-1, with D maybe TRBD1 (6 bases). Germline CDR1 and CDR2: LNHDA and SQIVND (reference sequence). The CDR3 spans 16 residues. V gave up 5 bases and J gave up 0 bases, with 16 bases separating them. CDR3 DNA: TGTGCCAGTAGTCCCCGGGGGGCCCCAATGAACACTGAAGCTTTCTTT. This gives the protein CASSPRGAPMNTEAFF.

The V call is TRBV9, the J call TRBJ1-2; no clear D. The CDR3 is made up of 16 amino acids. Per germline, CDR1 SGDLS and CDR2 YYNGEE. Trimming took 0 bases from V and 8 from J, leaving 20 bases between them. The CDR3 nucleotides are TGTGCCAGCAGCGTAGTATCGGGGAGGCTGGTGGGAGGCTACACCTTC. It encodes CASSVVSGRLVGGYTF.

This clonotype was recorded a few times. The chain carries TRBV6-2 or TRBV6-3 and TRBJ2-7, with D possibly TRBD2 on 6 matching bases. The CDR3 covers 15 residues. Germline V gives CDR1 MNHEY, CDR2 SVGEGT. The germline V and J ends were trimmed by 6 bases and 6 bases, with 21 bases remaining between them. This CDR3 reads CASSPRGKGVREQYF. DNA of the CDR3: TGTGCCAGCAGCCCGCGGGGTAAAGGGGTGCGCGAGCAGTACTTC.

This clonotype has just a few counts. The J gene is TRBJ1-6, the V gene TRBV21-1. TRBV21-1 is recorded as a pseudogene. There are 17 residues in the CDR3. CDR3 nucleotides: TGTGCCAGCAGCAACGTACTCTTCCGGGGGAGGAATTCACCCCTCCACTTT. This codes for CASSNVLFRGRNSPLHF.

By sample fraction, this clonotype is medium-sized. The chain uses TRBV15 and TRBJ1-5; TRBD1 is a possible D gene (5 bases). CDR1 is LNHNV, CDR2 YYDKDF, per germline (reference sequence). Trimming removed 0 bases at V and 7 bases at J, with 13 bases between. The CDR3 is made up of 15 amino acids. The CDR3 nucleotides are TGTGCCACCAGCAGAGATCTAGCGAGGGGCCAGCCCCAGCATTTT. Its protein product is CATSRDLARGQPQHF.

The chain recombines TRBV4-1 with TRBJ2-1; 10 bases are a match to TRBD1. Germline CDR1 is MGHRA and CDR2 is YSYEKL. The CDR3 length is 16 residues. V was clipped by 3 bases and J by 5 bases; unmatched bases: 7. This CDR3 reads CASSHKGGTGDNEQFF. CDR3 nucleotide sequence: TGCGCCAGCAGCCACAAGGGGGGGACAGGGGACAATGAGCAGTTCTTC.

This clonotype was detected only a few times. The CDR3 sequence is CATSRGSASTDTQYF. The CDR3 nucleotides read TGTGCCACCAGTCGTGGTAGCGCTAGCACAGATACGCAGTATTTT. The chain employs TRBV24-1 and TRBJ2-3; D perhaps matches TRBD2 (5 bases). The CDR3 contains 15 residues. CDR1 is KGHDR, CDR2 SFDVKD, per germline. Trimming took 6 bases from V and 0 from J, leaving 12 bases between them.

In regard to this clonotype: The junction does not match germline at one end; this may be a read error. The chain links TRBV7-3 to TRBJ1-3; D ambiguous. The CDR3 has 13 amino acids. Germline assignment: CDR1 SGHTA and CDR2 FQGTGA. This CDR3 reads CASSLLDGNTVYF. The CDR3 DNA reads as TGTGCCAGCAGCTTGCTGGACGGAAACACCGTATATTTT.

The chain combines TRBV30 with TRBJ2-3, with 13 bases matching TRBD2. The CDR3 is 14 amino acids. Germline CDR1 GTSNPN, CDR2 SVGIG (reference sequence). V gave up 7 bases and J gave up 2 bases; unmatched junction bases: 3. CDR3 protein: CALGTSGNTDTQYF. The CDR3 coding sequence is TGTGCCTTAGGGACTAGCGGGAACACAGATACGCAGTATTTT. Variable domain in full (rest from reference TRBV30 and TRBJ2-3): SQTIHQWPATLVQPVGSPLSLECTVEGTSNPNLYWYRQAAGRGLQLLFYSVGIGQISSEVPQNLSASRPQDRQFILSSKKLLLSDSGFYLCALGTSGNTDTQYFGPGTRLTVL.

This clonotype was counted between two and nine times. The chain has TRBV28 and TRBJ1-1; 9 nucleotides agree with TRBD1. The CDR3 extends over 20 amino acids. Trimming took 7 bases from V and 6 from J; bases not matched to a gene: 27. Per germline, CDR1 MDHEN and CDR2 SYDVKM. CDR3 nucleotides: TGTGCCAGCACCCTCCCAATAGGGGACAGGGTACGTTCGAAGGGTCCTGAAGCTTTCTTT. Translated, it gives CASTLPIGDRVRSKGPEAFF.

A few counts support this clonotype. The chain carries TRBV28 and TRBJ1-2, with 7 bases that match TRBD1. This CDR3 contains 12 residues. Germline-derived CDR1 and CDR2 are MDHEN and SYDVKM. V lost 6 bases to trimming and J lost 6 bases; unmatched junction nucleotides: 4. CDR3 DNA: TGTGCCAGCAGCCTTAGGGGGCATGGCTACACCTTC. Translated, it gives CASSLRGHGYTF.